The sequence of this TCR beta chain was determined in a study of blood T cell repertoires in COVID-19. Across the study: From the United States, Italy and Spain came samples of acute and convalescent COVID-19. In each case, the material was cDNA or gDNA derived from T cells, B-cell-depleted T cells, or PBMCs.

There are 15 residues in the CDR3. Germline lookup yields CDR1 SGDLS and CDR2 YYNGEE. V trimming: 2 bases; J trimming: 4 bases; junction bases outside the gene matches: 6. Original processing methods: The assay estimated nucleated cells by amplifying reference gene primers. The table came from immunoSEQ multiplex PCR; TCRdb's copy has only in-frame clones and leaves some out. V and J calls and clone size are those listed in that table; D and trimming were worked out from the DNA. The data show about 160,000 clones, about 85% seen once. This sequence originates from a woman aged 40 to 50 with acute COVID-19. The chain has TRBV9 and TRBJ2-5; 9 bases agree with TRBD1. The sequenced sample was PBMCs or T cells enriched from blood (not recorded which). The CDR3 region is CASSVTGGSGETQYF. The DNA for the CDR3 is TGTGCCAGCAGCGTCACAGGGGGCTCGGGAGAGACCCAGTACTTC.